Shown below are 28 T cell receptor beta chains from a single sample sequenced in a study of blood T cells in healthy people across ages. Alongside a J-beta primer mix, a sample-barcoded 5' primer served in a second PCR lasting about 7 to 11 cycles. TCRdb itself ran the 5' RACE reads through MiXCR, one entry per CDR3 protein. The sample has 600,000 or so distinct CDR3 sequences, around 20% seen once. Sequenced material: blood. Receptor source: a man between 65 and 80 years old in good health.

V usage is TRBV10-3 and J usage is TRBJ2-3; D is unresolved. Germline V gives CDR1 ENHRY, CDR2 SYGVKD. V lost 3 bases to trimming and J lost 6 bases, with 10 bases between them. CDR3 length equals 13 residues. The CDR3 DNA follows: TGTGCCATCAGTGACCGGATAGGGGATACGCAGTATTTT. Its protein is CAISDRIGDTQYF.

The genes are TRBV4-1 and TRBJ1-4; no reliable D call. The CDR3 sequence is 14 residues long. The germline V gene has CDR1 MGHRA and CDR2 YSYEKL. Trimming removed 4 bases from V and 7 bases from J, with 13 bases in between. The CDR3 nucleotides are TGCGCCAGCAGCCCCCCCCTCCCGGTTGAAAAACTGTTTTTT. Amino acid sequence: CASSPPLPVEKLFF.

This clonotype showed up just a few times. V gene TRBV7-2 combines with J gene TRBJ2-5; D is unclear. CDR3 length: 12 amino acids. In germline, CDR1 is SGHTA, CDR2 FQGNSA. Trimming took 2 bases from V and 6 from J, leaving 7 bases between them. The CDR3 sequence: CASSLRLKTQYF. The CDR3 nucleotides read TGTGCCAGCAGCTTAAGGCTAAAGACCCAGTACTTC.

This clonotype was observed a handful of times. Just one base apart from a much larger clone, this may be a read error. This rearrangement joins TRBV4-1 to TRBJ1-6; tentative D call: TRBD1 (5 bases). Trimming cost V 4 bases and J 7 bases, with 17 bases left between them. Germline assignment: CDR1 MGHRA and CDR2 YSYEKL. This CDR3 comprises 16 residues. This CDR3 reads CASSPIGRDANSPLHF. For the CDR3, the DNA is TGCGCCAGCAGCCCAATCGGTAGGGACGCGAATTCACCCCTCCACTTT.

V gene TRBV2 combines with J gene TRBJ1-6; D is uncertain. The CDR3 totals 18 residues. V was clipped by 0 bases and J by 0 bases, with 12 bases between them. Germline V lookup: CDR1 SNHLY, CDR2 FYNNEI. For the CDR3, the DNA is TGTGCCAGCAGTGAAGCGCTAGGACTGAGCTCCTATAATTCACCCCTCCACTTT. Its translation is CASSEALGLSSYNSPLHF.

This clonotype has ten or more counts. CDR3 sequence: CASSADFSYNEQFF. CDR3 DNA: TGTGCCAGCAGTGCGGATTTCTCCTACAATGAGCAGTTCTTC. This chain uses TRBV6-1 with TRBJ2-1; D uncertain. Germline CDR1 and CDR2: MNHNS and SASEGT. Trimming shortened V by 4 bases and J by 0 bases, and 7 bases separated the two germline ends. This CDR3 contains 14 residues.

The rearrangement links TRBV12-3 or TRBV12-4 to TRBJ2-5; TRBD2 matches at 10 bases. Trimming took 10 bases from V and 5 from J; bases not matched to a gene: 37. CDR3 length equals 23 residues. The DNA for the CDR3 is TGTGCCAAATCGAAGGCGGCCAGGACAGGGACGACTAGCGGGCACCGTTTGGGGGAGACCCAGTACTTC. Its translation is CAKSKAARTGTTSGHRLGETQYF.

This CDR3 is CASSAGAGFGETQYF. The CDR3 bases are TGTGCCAGCAGCGCGGGGGCGGGATTCGGAGAGACCCAGTACTTC. The rearrangement joins TRBV25-1 to TRBJ2-5; D possibly corresponds to TRBD2 (7 bases). This CDR3 is built from 15 residues. Trimming stripped 6 bases from V and 4 bases from J, with 18 bases between. The germline CDR1 and CDR2 sequences are MGHDK and SYGVNS.

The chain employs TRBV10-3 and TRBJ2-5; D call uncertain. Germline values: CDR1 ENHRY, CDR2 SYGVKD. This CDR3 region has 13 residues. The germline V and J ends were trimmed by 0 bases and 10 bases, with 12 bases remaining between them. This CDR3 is CAISESYSGDQYF. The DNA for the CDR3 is TGTGCCATCAGTGAGTCGTACAGTGGAGACCAGTACTTC.

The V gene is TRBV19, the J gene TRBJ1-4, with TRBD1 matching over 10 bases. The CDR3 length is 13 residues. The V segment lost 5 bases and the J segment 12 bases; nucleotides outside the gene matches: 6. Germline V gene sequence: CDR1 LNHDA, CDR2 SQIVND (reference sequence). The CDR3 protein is CASSADRGRELFF. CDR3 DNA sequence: TGTGCCAGTAGTGCAGACAGGGGGCGCGAACTGTTTTTT.

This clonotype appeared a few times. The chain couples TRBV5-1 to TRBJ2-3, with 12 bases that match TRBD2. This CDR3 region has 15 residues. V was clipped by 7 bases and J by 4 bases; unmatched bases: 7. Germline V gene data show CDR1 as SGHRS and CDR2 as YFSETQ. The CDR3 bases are TGCGCCAGCCGAAAGACTAGCGGGAGCGCAGATACGCAGTATTTT. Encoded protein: CASRKTSGSADTQYF.

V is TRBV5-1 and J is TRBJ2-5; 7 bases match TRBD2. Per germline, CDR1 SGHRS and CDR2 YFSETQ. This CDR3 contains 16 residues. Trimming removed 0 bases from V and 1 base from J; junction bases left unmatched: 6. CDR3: CASSLVPSGVQETQYF. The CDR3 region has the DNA TGCGCCAGCAGCTTGGTGCCCAGCGGGGTCCAAGAGACCCAGTACTTC.

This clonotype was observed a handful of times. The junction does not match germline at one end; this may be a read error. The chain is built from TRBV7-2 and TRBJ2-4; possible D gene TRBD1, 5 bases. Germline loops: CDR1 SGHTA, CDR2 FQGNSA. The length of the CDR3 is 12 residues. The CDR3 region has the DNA TGTGCCAGCAGCTTAGACAGGCAAATTCAGCACTTC. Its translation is CASSLDRQIQHF.

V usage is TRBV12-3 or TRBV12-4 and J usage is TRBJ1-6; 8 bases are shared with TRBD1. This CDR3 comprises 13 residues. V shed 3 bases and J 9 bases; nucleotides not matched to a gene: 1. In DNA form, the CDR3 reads TGTGCCAGCAGTTTCAGGGGGCGTTCACCCCTCCACTTT. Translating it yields CASSFRGRSPLHF.

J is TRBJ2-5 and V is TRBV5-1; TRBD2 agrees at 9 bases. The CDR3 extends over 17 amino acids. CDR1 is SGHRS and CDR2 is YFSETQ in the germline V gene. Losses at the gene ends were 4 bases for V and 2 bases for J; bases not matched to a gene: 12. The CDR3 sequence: CASSRDIAGAVQETQYF. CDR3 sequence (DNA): TGCGCCAGCAGCCGGGACATAGCGGGAGCTGTACAAGAGACCCAGTACTTC.

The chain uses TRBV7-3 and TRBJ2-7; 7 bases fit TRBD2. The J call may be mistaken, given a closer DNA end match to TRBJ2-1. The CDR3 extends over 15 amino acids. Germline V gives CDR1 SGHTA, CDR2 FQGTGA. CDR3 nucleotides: TGTGCCAGCAGCTTAACTGCGGGAGATCACAATGAGCAGTTCTTC. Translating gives CASSLTAGDHNEQFF.

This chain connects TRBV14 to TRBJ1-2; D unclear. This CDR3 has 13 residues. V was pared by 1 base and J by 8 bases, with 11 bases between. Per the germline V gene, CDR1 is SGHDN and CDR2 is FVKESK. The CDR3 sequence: CASSQVTVGGYTF. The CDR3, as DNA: TGTGCCAGCAGCCAAGTCACAGTCGGCGGCTACACCTTC.

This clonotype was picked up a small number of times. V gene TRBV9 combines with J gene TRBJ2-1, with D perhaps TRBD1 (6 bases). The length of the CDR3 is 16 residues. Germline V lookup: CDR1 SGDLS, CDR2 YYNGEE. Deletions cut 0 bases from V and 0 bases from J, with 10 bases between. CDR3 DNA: TGTGCCAGCAGCGTAGGGTCCAGGGGCTCCTACAATGAGCAGTTCTTC. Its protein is CASSVGSRGSYNEQFF.

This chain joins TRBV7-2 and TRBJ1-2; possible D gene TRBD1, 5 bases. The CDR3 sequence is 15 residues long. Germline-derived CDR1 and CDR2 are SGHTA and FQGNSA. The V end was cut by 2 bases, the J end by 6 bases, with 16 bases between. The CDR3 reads CASSLTAGSGDGYTF. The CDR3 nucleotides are TGTGCCAGCAGCTTAACCGCAGGGTCGGGGGATGGCTACACCTTC.

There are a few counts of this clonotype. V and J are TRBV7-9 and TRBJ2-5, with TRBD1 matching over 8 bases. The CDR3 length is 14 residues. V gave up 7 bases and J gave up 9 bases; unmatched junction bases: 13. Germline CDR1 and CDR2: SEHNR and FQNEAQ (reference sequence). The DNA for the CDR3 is TGTGCCAGCACCCCCCCTGACAGGGGTATGGCCCAGTACTTC. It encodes CASTPPDRGMAQYF.

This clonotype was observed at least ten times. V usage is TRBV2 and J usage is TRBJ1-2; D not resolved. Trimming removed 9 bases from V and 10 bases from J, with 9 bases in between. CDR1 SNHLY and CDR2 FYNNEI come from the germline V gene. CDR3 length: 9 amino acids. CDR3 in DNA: TGTGCCAGACGGGAAAACTACACCTTC. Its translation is CARRENYTF.

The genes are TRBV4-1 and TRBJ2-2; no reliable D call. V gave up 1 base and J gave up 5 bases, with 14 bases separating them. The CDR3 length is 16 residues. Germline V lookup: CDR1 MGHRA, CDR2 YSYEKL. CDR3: CASSQGAIGVTGELFF. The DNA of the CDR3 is TGCGCCAGCAGCCAAGGCGCCATAGGAGTGACCGGGGAGCTGTTTTTT.

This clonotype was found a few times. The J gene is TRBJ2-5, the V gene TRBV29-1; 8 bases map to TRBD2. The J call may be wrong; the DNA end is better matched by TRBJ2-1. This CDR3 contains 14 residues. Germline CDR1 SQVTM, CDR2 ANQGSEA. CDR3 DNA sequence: TGCAGCGTTGTTAGGGGACTAGACGCCAATGAGCAGTTCTTC. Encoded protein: CSVVRGLDANEQFF.

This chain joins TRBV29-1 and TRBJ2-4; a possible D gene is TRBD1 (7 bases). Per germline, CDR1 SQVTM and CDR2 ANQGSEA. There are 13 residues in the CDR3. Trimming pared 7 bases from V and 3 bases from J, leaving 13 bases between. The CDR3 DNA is TGCAGCGGGGAGGACAGGAACAAAAACATTCAGTACTTC. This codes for CSGEDRNKNIQYF.

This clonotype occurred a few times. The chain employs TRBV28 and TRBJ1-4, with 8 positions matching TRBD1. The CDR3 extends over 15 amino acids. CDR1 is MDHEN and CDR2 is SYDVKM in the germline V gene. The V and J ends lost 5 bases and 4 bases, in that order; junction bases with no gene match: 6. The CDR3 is CASSPTTGDNEKLFF. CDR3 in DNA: TGTGCCAGCAGTCCCACGACAGGGGATAATGAAAAACTGTTTTTT.

The CDR3 loop reads CASNPRGEETQYF. The DNA of the CDR3 is TGTGCCAGCAATCCTAGAGGGGAAGAGACCCAGTACTTC. This sequence joins TRBV6-6 and TRBJ2-5; D may be TRBD1 or TRBD2 (5 bases each). The germline V and J ends were trimmed by 7 bases and 3 bases, with 12 bases remaining between them. CDR1 MNHNY and CDR2 SVGAGI come from the germline V gene (reference sequence). The length of the CDR3 is 13 residues.

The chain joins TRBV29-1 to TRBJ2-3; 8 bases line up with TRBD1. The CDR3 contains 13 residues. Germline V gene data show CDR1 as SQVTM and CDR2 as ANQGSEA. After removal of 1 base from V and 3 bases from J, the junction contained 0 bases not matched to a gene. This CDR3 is CSVEGTGTDTQYF. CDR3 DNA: TGCAGCGTTGAAGGGACAGGGACAGATACGCAGTATTTT.

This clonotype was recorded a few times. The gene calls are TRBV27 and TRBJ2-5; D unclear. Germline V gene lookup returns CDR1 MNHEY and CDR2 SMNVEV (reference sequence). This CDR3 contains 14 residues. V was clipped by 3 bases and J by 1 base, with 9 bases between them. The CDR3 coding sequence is TGTGCCAGCAGTTTCTACGTGGGCCAAGAGACCCAGTACTTC. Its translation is CASSFYVGQETQYF.